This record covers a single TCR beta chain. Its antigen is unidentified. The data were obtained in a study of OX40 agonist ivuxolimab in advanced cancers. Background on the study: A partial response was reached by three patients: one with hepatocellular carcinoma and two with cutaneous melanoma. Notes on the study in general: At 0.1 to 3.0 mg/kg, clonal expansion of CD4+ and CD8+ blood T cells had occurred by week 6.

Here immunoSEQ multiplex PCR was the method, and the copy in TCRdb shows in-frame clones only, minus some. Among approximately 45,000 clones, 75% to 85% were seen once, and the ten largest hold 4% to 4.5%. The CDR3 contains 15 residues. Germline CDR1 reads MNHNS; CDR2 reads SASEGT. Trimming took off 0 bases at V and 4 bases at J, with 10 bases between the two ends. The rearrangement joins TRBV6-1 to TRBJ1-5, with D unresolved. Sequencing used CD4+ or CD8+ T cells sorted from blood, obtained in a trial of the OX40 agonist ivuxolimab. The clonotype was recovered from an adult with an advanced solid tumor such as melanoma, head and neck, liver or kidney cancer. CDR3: CASSEASGENQPQHF. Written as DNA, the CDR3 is TGTGCCAGCAGTGAAGCCTCGGGAGAAAATCAGCCCCAGCATTTT.